This passage covers 10 T cell receptor beta chains from one sample sequenced in a study of regulatory T cells in long-lasting Graves disease. Time point noted: persistent/refractory GD, antithyroid drugs over 5 years with positive TRAb. From PBMCs, RNA was extracted and then used to make the TCR library. Construction of TCR beta libraries relied on iRepertoire HTBI primers and on Arm-PCR targeting CDR3 regions. TCRdb recomputed calls from the multiplex PCR reads with MiXCR, one row per CDR3 protein. The sample holds hundreds of thousands of distinct CDR3 sequences, approximately 22% seen once. The sample here was peripheral blood mononuclear cells (PBMCs), taken when the disease was refractory, from a patient treated with antithyroid drugs. These receptors all stem from a female donor with Graves disease.

This clonotype appeared a few times. The chain recombines TRBV2 with TRBJ2-1; 10 bases match TRBD2. The J segment lost 6 bases and the V segment lost 6 bases, leaving 11 bases of the junction unmatched. Germline-derived CDR1 and CDR2 are SNHLY and FYNNEI. The CDR3 contains 16 residues. In DNA form, the CDR3 reads TGTGCCAGCAGACCCCCACTAGCGGGGAGGAGCAATGAGCAGTTCTTC. Encoded protein: CASRPPLAGRSNEQFF.

This clonotype has at least ten counts. The chain links TRBV9 to TRBJ2-3, with TRBD1 matching 7 bases. CDR3 length equals 14 residues. The J segment lost 1 base and the V segment lost 4 bases, leaving 3 bases of the junction unmatched. The germline gives CDR1 SGDLS, CDR2 YYNGEE. The DNA for the CDR3 is TGTGCCAGCAGCTTCGGACAGGGCACAGATACGCAGTATTTT. As protein: CASSFGQGTDTQYF. Full variable domain (rest looked up from reference TRBV9 and TRBJ2-3): DSGVTQTPKHLITATGQRVTLRCSPRSGDLSVYWYQQSLDQGLQFLIQYYNGEERAKGNILERFSAQQFPDLHSELNLSSLELGDSALYFCASSFGQGTDTQYFGPGTRLTVL.

This clonotype was found many times. The chain is built from TRBV7-2 and TRBJ1-1; 7 bases are a match to TRBD1. Germline values: CDR1 SGHTA, CDR2 FQGNSA. Trimming removed 4 bases from V and 3 bases from J; junction bases left unmatched: 2. The CDR3 has 13 residues. CDR3 nucleotides: TGTGCCAGCAGCTATGACAGGGACACTGAAGCTTTCTTT. The encoded protein is CASSYDRDTEAFF.

The rearrangement links TRBV6-2 or TRBV6-3 to TRBJ2-7; 9 bases are shared with TRBD1. V trimming: 7 bases; J trimming: 2 bases; junction bases outside the gene matches: 12. The CDR3 length is 16 residues. Germline-derived CDR1 and CDR2 are MNHEY and SVGEGT. The DNA of the CDR3 is TGTGCCAGCACCTTGACCGTCTGGGACAGGGCCTACGAGCAGTACTTC. Its translation: CASTLTVWDRAYEQYF.

This clonotype was seen a few times. The V call is TRBV3-1, the J call TRBJ1-4; D is undetermined. This CDR3 has 16 amino acids. The V gene's germline CDR1 is LGHDT and CDR2 YNNKEL (reference sequence). V dropped 4 bases and J dropped 0 bases, with 12 bases sitting between them. DNA of the CDR3: TGTGCCAGCAGCCGGGCCCTCAGATCAACTAATGAAAAACTGTTTTTT. Amino acids: CASSRALRSTNEKLFF.

There are a few counts of this clonotype. This chain connects TRBV6-5 to TRBJ1-1; D unresolved. The CDR3 has 14 amino acids. CDR1 is MNHEY and CDR2 is SVGAGI in the germline V gene. Trimming left V 2 bases short and J 8 bases short, with 15 bases between. Here the CDR3 reads CASSYLIGTEEAFF. DNA for the CDR3: TGTGCCAGCAGTTACCTTATTGGAACAGAGGAAGCTTTCTTT.

About this clonotype itself: A read error may explain this, as a much larger clone is one base away. It is likely a read error, because the conserved phenylalanine at the end of the CDR3 is missing. The rearrangement joins TRBV24-1 to TRBJ1-1; no clear D gene. The CDR3 length is 13 residues. CDR1 is KGHDR and CDR2 is SFDVKD in the germline V gene. The germline V and J ends were trimmed by 5 bases and 1 base, with 7 bases remaining between them. CDR3 DNA: TGTGCCACCAGTGCCAGAGAGAACACTGAAGCTTTCTCT. Protein sequence: CATSARENTEAFS.

This clonotype was found many times. This chain connects TRBV28 to TRBJ2-7; D might be TRBD1 or TRBD2, each matching 5 bases. V shed 5 bases and J shed 0 bases, with 14 bases lying between them. This CDR3 has 15 amino acids. Per the germline V gene, CDR1 is MDHEN and CDR2 is SYDVKM. The CDR3 loop reads CASSPAWGTSYEQYF. In nucleotides, the CDR3 is TGTGCCAGCAGTCCAGCTTGGGGGACCTCCTACGAGCAGTACTTC.

This clonotype was observed many times. This sequence joins TRBV10-2 and TRBJ2-7; 10 bases agree with TRBD1. CDR1 and CDR2 from the germline V gene are WSHSY and SAAADI. Germline trimming cut 4 bases from V and 3 bases from J; bases unmatched to any gene: 6. CDR3 size: 15 residues. The DNA for the CDR3 is TGCGCCAGCAGTGCTAAGCGGACAGGGGGCTACGAGCAGTACTTC. Protein sequence: CASSAKRTGGYEQYF.

This clonotype was picked up a small number of times. The CDR3 spells CASGSGNLYEQYF. Written as DNA, the CDR3 is TGTGCCAGCGGCTCCGGGAACCTCTACGAGCAGTACTTC. V is TRBV27 and J is TRBJ2-7; the D gene is possibly TRBD2 (5 bases). Germline-derived CDR1 and CDR2 are MNHEY and SMNVEV (reference sequence). V lost 8 bases and J 3 bases, leaving 14 bases between the germline ends. CDR3 length: 13 residues.